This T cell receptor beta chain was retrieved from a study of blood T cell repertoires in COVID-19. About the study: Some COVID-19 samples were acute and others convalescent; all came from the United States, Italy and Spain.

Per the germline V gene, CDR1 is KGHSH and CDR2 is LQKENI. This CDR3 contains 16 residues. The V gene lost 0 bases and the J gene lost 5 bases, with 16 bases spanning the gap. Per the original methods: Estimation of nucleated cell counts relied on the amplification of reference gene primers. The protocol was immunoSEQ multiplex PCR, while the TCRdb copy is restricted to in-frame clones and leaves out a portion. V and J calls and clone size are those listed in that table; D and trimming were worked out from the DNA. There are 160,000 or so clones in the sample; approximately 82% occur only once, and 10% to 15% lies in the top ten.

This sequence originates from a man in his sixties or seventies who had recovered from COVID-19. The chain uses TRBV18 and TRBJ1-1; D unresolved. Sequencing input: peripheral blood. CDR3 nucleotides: TGTGCCAGCTCACCACCTCCCAGGACCTCGGGGACTGAAGCTTTCTTT. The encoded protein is CASSPPPRTSGTEAFF.